The rows below give T cell receptor beta chains drawn from one sample of a study of shared clonotypes between healthy human individuals. Here immunoSEQ multiplex PCR was the method, and the copy in TCRdb shows in-frame clones only, minus some. The table has fewer than 500,000 clones, nearly 80% seen once. The sequenced material came from PBMCs. The origin of the receptors is a woman in her forties in good health. Some clones in this sample may be carry-over from other donors' samples. Each CDR3 is given with its conserved first and last residue. The D gene is left open where the match is weak. Clone size is not always given. Where it is, it says once, few, many or a class for expanded clones.

abundance	j_gene	d_gene	v_gene	CDR3nt	CDR3aa
-	TRBJ2-2	-	TRBV28	TGTGCCAGCCAACAGAACACCGGGGAGCTGTTTTTT	CASQQNTGELFF
-	TRBJ2-5	-	TRBV5-6	TGTGCCAGCAGCTGGGAGTTGGGCGGGGAACAAGAGACCCAGTACTTC	CASSWELGGEQETQYF
few	TRBJ1-4	-	TRBV7-2	TGTGCCAGCAGCCCGTCCCGTCGGGGAAAACTGTTTTTT	CASSPSRRGKLFF
-	TRBJ2-7	TRBD2	TRBV5-6	TGTGCCAGCAGCCCGGACCTCCGACTAGCGGAAAACTACGAGCAGTACTTC	CASSPDLRLAENYEQYF
-	TRBJ2-7	TRBD2	TRBV11-2	TGTGCCAGCAGCTTAGCGGGAGGTTGGGAGCAGTACTTC	CASSLAGGWEQYF
-	TRBJ2-1	TRBD2	TRBV12-5	TGTGCTAGTGGTTCTGGACTAGTCGCCGAGCAGTTCTTC	CASGSGLVAEQFF
-	TRBJ1-2	TRBD1	TRBV5-6	TGTGCCAGCAGCATGGGACAGGGAGGCTACACCTTC	CASSMGQGGYTF
-	TRBJ1-1	-	TRBV30	TGTGCCTGGTATCGGGCCCTGAACACTGAAGCTTTCTTT	CAWYRALNTEAFF
-	TRBJ2-1	-	TRBV5-5	TGTGCCAGCAGCTTGGCGGGTAACGACAATGAGCAGTTCTTC	CASSLAGNDNEQFF
few	TRBJ2-1	TRBD2	TRBV6-4	TGTGCCAGCAGTGTAGCTAGCGGGGACTACAATGAGCAGTTCTTC	CASSVASGDYNEQFF
-	TRBJ2-7	-	TRBV27	TGTGCCAGCAGTTTTAGGAGGGGCGAGCAGTACTTC	CASSFRRGEQYF
once	TRBJ2-3	TRBD2	TRBV6-1	TGTGCCAGCAGTGAAGGTCTAGCGGAAACAGATACGCAGTATTTT	CASSEGLAETDTQYF
-	TRBJ2-1	TRBD2	TRBV4-3	TGCGCCAGCAGCCAGTTTACCGGGACTAGCGACAATGAGCAGTTCTTC	CASSQFTGTSDNEQFF
-	TRBJ1-1	-	TRBV6-5	TGTGCCAGCAGTTACTCTTCCGATTTAGCTTTTGAAGCTTTCTTT	CASSYSSDLAFEAFF
once	TRBJ2-3	-	TRBV19	TGTGCCAGTACTAAGCGGGACAACACAGATACGCAGTATTTT	CASTKRDNTDTQYF
-	TRBJ2-6	-	TRBV7-3	TGTGCCAGCAGCCCGTCCTCTGGGGCCAACGTCCTGACTTTC	CASSPSSGANVLTF